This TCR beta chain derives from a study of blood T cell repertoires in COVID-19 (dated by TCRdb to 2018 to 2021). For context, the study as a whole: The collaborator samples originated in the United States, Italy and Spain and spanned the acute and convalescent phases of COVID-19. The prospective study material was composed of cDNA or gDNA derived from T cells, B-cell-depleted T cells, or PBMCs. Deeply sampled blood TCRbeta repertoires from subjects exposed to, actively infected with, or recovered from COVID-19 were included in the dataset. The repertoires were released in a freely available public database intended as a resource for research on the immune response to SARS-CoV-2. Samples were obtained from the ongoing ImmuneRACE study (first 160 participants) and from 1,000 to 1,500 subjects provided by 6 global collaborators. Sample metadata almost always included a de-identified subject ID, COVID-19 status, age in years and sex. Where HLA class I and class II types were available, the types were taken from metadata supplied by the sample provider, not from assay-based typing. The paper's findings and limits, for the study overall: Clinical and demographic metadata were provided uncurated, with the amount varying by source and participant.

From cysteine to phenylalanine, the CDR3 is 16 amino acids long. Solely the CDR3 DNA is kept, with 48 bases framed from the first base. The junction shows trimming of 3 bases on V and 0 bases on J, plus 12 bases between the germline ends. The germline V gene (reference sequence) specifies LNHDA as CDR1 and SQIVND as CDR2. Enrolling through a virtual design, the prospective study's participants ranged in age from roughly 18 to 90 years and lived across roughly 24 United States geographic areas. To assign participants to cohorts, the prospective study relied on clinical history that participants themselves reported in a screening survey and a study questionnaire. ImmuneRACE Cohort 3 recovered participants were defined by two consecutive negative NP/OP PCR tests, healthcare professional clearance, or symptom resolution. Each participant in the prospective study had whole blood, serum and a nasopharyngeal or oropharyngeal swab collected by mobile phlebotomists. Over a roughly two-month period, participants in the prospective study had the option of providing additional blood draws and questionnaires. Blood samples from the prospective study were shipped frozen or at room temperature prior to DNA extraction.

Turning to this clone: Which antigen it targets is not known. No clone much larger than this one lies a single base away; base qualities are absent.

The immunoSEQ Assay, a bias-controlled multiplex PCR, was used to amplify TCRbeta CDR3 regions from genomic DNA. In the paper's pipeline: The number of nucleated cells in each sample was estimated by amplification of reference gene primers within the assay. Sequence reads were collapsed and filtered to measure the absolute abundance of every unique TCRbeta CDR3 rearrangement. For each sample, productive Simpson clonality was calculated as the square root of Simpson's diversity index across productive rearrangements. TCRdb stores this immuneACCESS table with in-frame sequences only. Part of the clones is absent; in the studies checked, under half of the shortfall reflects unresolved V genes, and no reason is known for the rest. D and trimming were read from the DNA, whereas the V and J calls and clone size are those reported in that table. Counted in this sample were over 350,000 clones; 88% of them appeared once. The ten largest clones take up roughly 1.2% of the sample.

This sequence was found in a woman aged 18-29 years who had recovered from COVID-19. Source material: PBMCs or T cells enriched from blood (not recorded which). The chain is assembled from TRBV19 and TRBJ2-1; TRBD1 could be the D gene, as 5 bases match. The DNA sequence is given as TGTGCCAGTAGTATCCCCCAGGGCAGCTCCTACAATGAGCAGTTCTTC. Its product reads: CASSIPQGSSYNEQFF.